The T cell receptor beta chain under discussion was sequenced for a study of T cells in Graves' hyperthyroidism and ophthalmopathy. The germline CDR1 and CDR2 sequences are SGHAT and FQNNGV. This CDR3 contains 13 residues. Losses at the gene ends were 5 bases for V and 14 bases for J; bases not matched to a gene: 8. Stable Graves' hyperthyroidism meant no ophthalmopathy progression within 18 months. Newly diagnosed hyperthyroidism patients aged 18 to 65 years had disease lasting under 2 months. This clonotype showed up many times. Amplification targeted TCR beta CDR3 regions from RNA transcripts. An initial round of RT-PCR targeting the TCR CDR3 relied on the HTBI primer set. TCRdb independently ran MiXCR on the multiplex PCR reads; one entry per CDR3 protein. The sample shows a few hundred thousand distinct CDR3 sequences, 15% to 18% of them seen only once.

The rearrangement links TRBV11-2 to TRBJ2-5; the match to TRBD2 covers 13 bases. The clonotype was recovered from a young woman with Graves' hyperthyroidism. The specimen was blood. CDR3 in DNA: TGTGCCAGCAGCACGGGACTAGCGGGAACCGGATACTTC. Protein product: CASSTGLAGTGYF.